This passage covers 6 T cell receptor beta chains from one sample sequenced in a study of blood T cell repertoires in COVID-19. Sequencing was performed with immunoSEQ multiplex PCR; in TCRdb, only in-frame clones are kept and a portion is missing. The sample contains under 300,000 clones, just over 85% of which appear only once. Material: PBMCs or T cells enriched from blood (not recorded which). The receptors were gathered from a man younger than 30 who had recovered from COVID-19.

The rearrangement links TRBV11-2 to TRBJ2-3; D might be TRBD2 (5 bases). CDR3 length equals 13 residues. Trimming removed 6 bases at V and 5 bases at J, with 12 bases between. Looked up from germline, CDR1 is SGHAT and CDR2 is FQNNGV. The CDR3 sequence: CASSSLREDTQYF. CDR3 coding DNA: TGTGCCAGCAGTTCCCTCCGGGAAGATACGCAGTATTTT.

This chain joins TRBV19 and TRBJ1-5, with D perhaps matching TRBD1 (5 bases). The germline V gene encodes CDR1 LNHDA and CDR2 SQIVND (reference sequence). This CDR3 is 15 amino acids long. V lost 5 bases to trimming and J lost 3 bases, with 14 bases between them. The CDR3 loop reads CASSSSTVYNQPQHF. CDR3 DNA: TGTGCCAGTAGTTCGTCGACAGTTTACAATCAGCCCCAGCATTTT.

V gene TRBV2 combines with J gene TRBJ1-4, with D perhaps matching TRBD1 (5 bases). From germline, CDR1 is SNHLY and CDR2 FYNNEI. The CDR3 spans 10 residues. CDR3 loop: CAGGGEKLFF. The CDR3, as DNA: TGTGCTGGGGGAGGAGAAAAACTGTTTTTT.

The chain combines TRBV6-6 with TRBJ2-7, with 7 bases lining up with TRBD2. This CDR3 comprises 13 residues. The germline V gene encodes CDR1 MNHNY and CDR2 SVGAGI (reference sequence). CDR3 sequence: CSSQHGGNYEQYF. CDR3 nucleotide sequence: TGTTCTAGTCAACACGGGGGGAACTACGAGCAGTACTTC.

The chain combines TRBV4-1 with TRBJ1-2; a possible D gene is TRBD1 (6 bases). V was clipped by 3 bases and J by 8 bases, with 13 bases between them. The CDR3 consists of 13 residues. Germline V lookup: CDR1 MGHRA, CDR2 YSYEKL. The DNA of the CDR3 is TGCGCCAGCAGCCACCGGGGGGCTGACGGCTACACCTTC. It yields the protein CASSHRGADGYTF.

The V call is TRBV6-5, the J call TRBJ1-1; D unclear. The germline CDR1 and CDR2 sequences are MNHEY and SVGAGI. The CDR3 is 11 amino acids. V dropped 6 bases and J dropped 5 bases, with 7 bases sitting between them. The CDR3 loop reads CASRGGTEAFF. As DNA, the CDR3 is TGTGCCAGCAGGGGAGGGACTGAAGCTTTCTTT.